Each of the 30 T cell receptor beta chains below was sequenced from the same sample in a study of post-analysis software for immune sequencing data. Study-wide findings and caveats: Included in a set of roughly five TRBV segments more frequent in patients than controls were TRBV5-6, TRBV5-1 and TRBV20-1.

cDNA libraries for TCR beta contained unique molecular identifiers. TCRdb fed the PCR reads into MiXCR, producing one record per CDR3 protein. The repertoire holds fewer than 550,000 distinct CDR3 sequences, with 30% to 40% as singletons. The antigens for these receptors are not known. Sequencing input: blood. These receptors all stem from a girl under 18 with multiple sclerosis.

Here the CDR3 reads CASSVTPDTQYF. The CDR3 DNA reads TGTGCCAGCAGCGTTACACCTGATACGCAGTATTTT. V gene TRBV5-5 combines with J gene TRBJ2-3; D unresolved. V lost 4 bases, J lost 6 bases, and 9 bases lay in between. The germline gives CDR1 SGHKS, CDR2 YYEKEE (reference sequence). The CDR3 has 12 residues.

The genes are TRBV13 and TRBJ2-7; 10 nucleotides agree with TRBD1. Per the germline V gene, CDR1 is PRHDT and CDR2 is FYEKMQ (reference sequence). The CDR3 spans 15 residues. Trimming at V came to 4 bases and at J to 2 bases, leaving 5 bases not matched to a gene. The CDR3 DNA sequence: TGTGCCAGCAGCTATGCCGGGACAGGGGCCTACGAGCAGTACTTC. Translation gives CASSYAGTGAYEQYF.

The chain is built from TRBV29-1 and TRBJ2-2, with D hard to call. This CDR3 is 12 amino acids long. V dropped 0 bases and J dropped 9 bases, with 8 bases sitting between them. Per the germline V gene, CDR1 is SQVTM and CDR2 is ANQGSEA. Here the CDR3 DNA reads TGCAGCGTTGAAGATCCGGGCCGGGAGCTGTTTTTT. This codes for CSVEDPGRELFF.

The gene calls are TRBV4-1 and TRBJ2-7; the D gene could be TRBD1 or TRBD2 (5 bases each). Trimming removed 5 bases at V and 5 bases at J, with 16 bases between. This CDR3 is built from 14 residues. Germline loops: CDR1 MGHRA, CDR2 YSYEKL. This chain's CDR3 is CASSYRGPCHEQYF. In DNA form, the CDR3 reads TGCGCCAGCAGCTACCGGGGCCCATGCCACGAGCAGTACTTC.

This clonotype was counted a few times. The rearrangement uses TRBV7-9 and TRBJ2-1; D perhaps matches TRBD1 (5 bases). This CDR3 has 17 amino acids. The germline gives CDR1 SEHNR, CDR2 FQNEAQ (reference sequence). Deletions cut 2 bases from V and 0 bases from J, with 14 bases between. The CDR3 DNA follows: TGTGCCAGCAGCTTAACCGGTGGGGCGAGCTCCTACAATGAGCAGTTCTTC. It encodes CASSLTGGASSYNEQFF.

The DNA for the CDR3 is TGTGCCAGCAAAGACACAAGGAGCTCCTACGAGCAGTACTTC. Residues: CASKDTRSSYEQYF. The rearrangement uses TRBV27 and TRBJ2-7, with unresolved D. V was clipped by 7 bases and J by 0 bases, with 13 bases between them. This CDR3 comprises 14 residues. CDR1 and CDR2 from the germline V gene are MNHEY and SMNVEV (reference sequence).

This clonotype came up a few times. The chain links TRBV4-1 to TRBJ2-3, with D possibly being TRBD1 or TRBD2 (6 bases each). CDR1 and CDR2 (germline): MGHRA, YSYEKL. V was clipped by 4 bases and J by 4 bases, with 18 bases between them. CDR3 size: 16 residues. This chain's CDR3 is CASSRSPWGASDTQYF. CDR3 nucleotide sequence: TGCGCCAGCAGCCGATCCCCTTGGGGGGCTTCAGATACGCAGTATTTT.

On this clonotype: One end of the junction fails to match germline, which may point to a read error. V and J are TRBV12-3 or TRBV12-4 and TRBJ2-7; D ambiguous. The CDR3 length is 13 residues. CDR3 protein: CAGSLAAGYEQYF. CDR3 nucleotides: TGTGCCGGCAGTTTAGCAGCAGGTTACGAGCAGTACTTC.

A single count supports this clonotype. At one boundary the junction diverges from the germline segment, which might be a read error. V and J are TRBV5-1 and TRBJ2-7, with D unclear. This CDR3 has 14 residues. Germline V CDR1 and CDR2: SGHRS, YFSETQ. The CDR3 DNA is TGCGCCTGCAGCTTTGGGGAAGATTTCTACGAGCAGTACTTC. Protein: CACSFGEDFYEQYF.

The chain uses TRBV28 and TRBJ2-7, with D unresolved. Germline CDR1 MDHEN, CDR2 SYDVKM. Trimming stripped 7 bases from V and 0 bases from J, with 19 bases between. This CDR3 comprises 16 residues. CDR3 in DNA: TGTGCCAGCAATATAAGGACCCCGAAGAGCTCCTACGAGCAGTACTTC. It encodes CASNIRTPKSSYEQYF.

This chain uses TRBV18 with TRBJ1-2, with D perhaps matching TRBD1 (5 bases). The ends were cut back, 3 bases at V and 3 bases at J, with 11 bases in the middle. CDR3 length equals 14 residues. Per the germline V gene, CDR1 is KGHSH and CDR2 is LQKENI. The CDR3 DNA is TGTGCCAGCTCACCGGCGGCGGGGGACTATGGCTACACCTTC. Encoded protein: CASSPAAGDYGYTF.

This chain uses TRBV20-1 with TRBJ2-1; perhaps TRBD2 as D (7 bases). CDR1 DFQATT and CDR2 SNEGSKA come from the germline V gene (reference sequence). The V and J ends lost 5 bases and 9 bases respectively, with 17 bases between them. The CDR3 totals 13 residues. CDR3 protein: CSAGPQGGGEQFF. CDR3 sequence (DNA): TGCAGTGCTGGGCCGCAGGGAGGGGGTGAGCAGTTCTTC.

There are a few counts of this clonotype. The chain is built from TRBV7-2 and TRBJ2-1; perhaps TRBD2 as D (5 bases). The CDR3 totals 17 residues. Germline lookup yields CDR1 SGHTA and CDR2 FQGNSA. V shed 2 bases and J shed 9 bases, with 23 bases lying between them. The CDR3 loop is CASSLMARTAQTGEQFF. For the CDR3, the DNA is TGTGCCAGCAGCTTAATGGCAAGGACTGCCCAGACGGGTGAGCAGTTCTTC.

The sample holds a few counts of this clonotype. V gene TRBV3-1 combines with J gene TRBJ2-5; no clear D gene. V lost 3 bases and J lost 4, with 6 bases in between. This CDR3 comprises 12 residues. Germline V lookup: CDR1 LGHDT, CDR2 YNNKEL (reference sequence). CDR3 amino acids: CASSHRGETQYF. As DNA, the CDR3 is TGTGCCAGCAGCCATAGAGGAGAGACCCAGTACTTC.

J is TRBJ2-3 and V is TRBV5-1, with D perhaps matching TRBD2 (6 bases). V gave up 3 bases and J gave up 1 base, with 15 bases separating them. Germline-derived CDR1 and CDR2 are SGHRS and YFSETQ. This CDR3 has 16 amino acids. This CDR3 is CASSWGTATGTDTQYF. The CDR3 DNA sequence: TGCGCCAGCAGCTGGGGGACTGCTACGGGCACAGATACGCAGTATTTT.

The chain combines TRBV5-5 with TRBJ2-1; 11 nucleotides match TRBD1. Germline values: CDR1 SGHKS, CDR2 YYEKEE (reference sequence). Trimming took 0 bases from V and 8 from J; bases not matched to a gene: 7. This CDR3 is built from 16 residues. The CDR3 loop reads CASSLAPGQGAYEQFF. In nucleotides, the CDR3 is TGTGCCAGCAGCTTGGCCCCCGGACAGGGGGCCTATGAGCAGTTCTTC.

The J gene is TRBJ2-7, the V gene TRBV11-2; tentatively, D is TRBD1 (5 bases). CDR3 length: 14 residues. The ends were cut back, 3 bases at V and 7 bases at J, with 16 bases in the middle. Germline CDR1 and CDR2: SGHAT and FQNNGV. CDR3 amino acids: CASSFFSRADEQYF. The CDR3 DNA reads as TGTGCCAGCAGCTTTTTCAGCAGGGCTGATGAGCAGTACTTC.

The chain links TRBV5-1 to TRBJ1-1; TRBD1 is a possible D gene (5 bases). The CDR3 is 14 amino acids. Trimming shortened V by 1 base and J by 2 bases, and 9 bases separated the two germline ends. Germline CDR1 and CDR2: SGHRS and YFSETQ. CDR3 DNA sequence: TGCGCCAGCAGCTTGAAGACAGATAACACTGAAGCTTTCTTT. It translates to CASSLKTDNTEAFF. Full variable domain (outside the CDR3, taken from reference TRBV5-1 and TRBJ1-1): KAGVTQTPRYLIKTRGQQVTLSCSPISGHRSVSWYQQTPGQGLQFLFEYFSETQRNKGNFPGRFSGRQFSNSRSEMNVSTLELGDSALYLCASSLKTDNTEAFFGQGTRLTVV.

The J gene is TRBJ2-1, the V gene TRBV7-2; 8 nucleotides match TRBD2. Germline trimming cut 8 bases from V and 2 bases from J; bases unmatched to any gene: 11. The germline CDR1 and CDR2 sequences are SGHTA and FQGNSA. The CDR3 covers 16 residues. DNA of the CDR3: TGTGCCAGCTGCAACCCGGTCGGGGGGGCCTACAATGAGCAGTTCTTC. This encodes CASCNPVGGAYNEQFF.

The chain joins TRBV7-8 to TRBJ2-1, with 13 bases aligning to TRBD2. In germline, CDR1 is SGHVS, CDR2 FQNEAQ. This CDR3 comprises 17 residues. The V gene end was trimmed by 5 bases and the J gene end by 4 bases; junction bases not matched to a gene: 8. The CDR3 DNA is TGTGCCAGCAGCCCGACTAGCGGGGGGCCCCCTTACAATGAGCAGTTCTTC. This encodes CASSPTSGGPPYNEQFF. Full variable domain (missing parts from reference TRBV7-8 and TRBJ2-1): GAGVSQSPRYKVAKRGQDVALRCDPISGHVSLFWYQQALGQGPEFLTYFQNEAQLDKSGLPSDRFFAERPEGSVSTLKIQRTQQEDSAVYLCASSPTSGGPPYNEQFFGPGTRLTVL.

The DNA of the CDR3 is TGTGCCAGCCTCCCTAGCGGCGGCTACGAGCAGTACTTC. Its protein product is CASLPSGGYEQYF. The chain uses TRBV7-8 and TRBJ2-7; 7 bases match TRBD2. The V segment lost 8 bases and the J segment 3 bases; nucleotides outside the gene matches: 7. The germline CDR1 and CDR2 sequences are SGHVS and FQNEAQ. This CDR3 is built from 13 residues.

The chain uses TRBV5-1 and TRBJ2-5; no firm D call. V was pared by 4 bases and J by 5 bases, with 15 bases between. Germline V lookup: CDR1 SGHRS, CDR2 YFSETQ. The CDR3 is made up of 14 amino acids. CDR3 region: CASSPAIKEETQYF. The DNA for the CDR3 is TGCGCCAGCAGCCCGGCCATTAAGGAGGAGACCCAGTACTTC.

The chain employs TRBV20-1 and TRBJ2-1, with 8 nucleotides matching TRBD1. CDR1 is DFQATT and CDR2 is SNEGSKA in the germline V gene (reference sequence). The trim removed 5 bases at V and 4 bases at J, leaving 7 bases unmatched. The CDR3 consists of 14 residues. Here the CDR3 reads CSALDRGPYNEQFF. The CDR3 DNA reads as TGCAGTGCTCTTGACAGGGGCCCATACAATGAGCAGTTCTTC.

In its sample, this clonotype was seen a few times. This rearrangement joins TRBV7-8 to TRBJ2-3, with 7 bases that match TRBD1. The V gene end was trimmed by 2 bases and the J gene end by 3 bases; junction bases not matched to a gene: 8. CDR1 and CDR2 from the germline V gene are SGHVS and FQNEAQ. This CDR3 spans 16 amino acids. CDR3 residues: CASSLTGTVGTDTQYF. The CDR3 bases are TGTGCCAGCAGCTTAACTGGGACAGTCGGAACAGATACGCAGTATTTT.

This clonotype was observed a few times. This chain connects TRBV3-1 to TRBJ1-2; D is uncertain. Germline V CDR1 and CDR2: LGHDT, YNNKEL (reference sequence). The CDR3 is 16 amino acids. The V and J ends lost 4 bases and 0 bases respectively, with 15 bases between them. CDR3 sequence (DNA): TGTGCCAGCAGCCCGCATCCGACGTTGACTAACTATGGCTACACCTTC. Protein: CASSPHPTLTNYGYTF. The variable domain in full, with the rest retrieved from reference TRBV3-1 and TRBJ1-2, is DTAVSQTPKYLVTQMGNDKSIKCEQNLGHDTMYWYKQDSKKFLKIMFSYNNKELIINETVPNRFSPKSPDKAHLNLHINSLELGDSAVYFCASSPHPTLTNYGYTFGSGTRLTVV.

The chain links TRBV20-1 to TRBJ1-5, with D perhaps matching TRBD1 (5 bases). V was shortened by 0 bases and J by 8 bases, with 17 bases between the two germline ends. CDR1 and CDR2 from the germline V gene are DFQATT and SNEGSKA (reference sequence). The CDR3 spans 15 residues. CDR3 region: CSAREGRSAREPQHF. CDR3 coding DNA: TGCAGTGCTAGAGAGGGACGGTCCGCCAGGGAGCCCCAGCATTTT.

A few counts support this clonotype. V gene TRBV5-6 combines with J gene TRBJ2-7; D may be TRBD1 (5 bases). V was pared by 2 bases and J by 1 base, with 10 bases between. The CDR3 has 14 amino acids. CDR1 is SGHDT, CDR2 YYEEEE, per germline. CDR3 residues: CASSFRRVSYEQYF. CDR3 sequence (DNA): TGTGCCAGCAGCTTCCGCAGGGTTTCCTACGAGCAGTACTTC. The full variable domain, its missing parts supplied by reference TRBV5-6 and TRBJ2-7, is DAGVTQSPTHLIKTRGQQVTLRCSPKSGHDTVSWYQQALGQGPQFIFQYYEEEERQRGNFPDRFSGHQFPNYSSELNVNALLLGDSALYLCASSFRRVSYEQYFGPGTRLTVT.

V usage is TRBV4-1 and J usage is TRBJ2-2; D possibly corresponds to TRBD1 (6 bases). With 4 bases removed from V and 3 bases from J, the gap between germline ends came to 12 bases. Germline V gene lookup returns CDR1 MGHRA and CDR2 YSYEKL. The length of the CDR3 is 15 residues. CDR3: CASSPRYRDTGELFF. As DNA, the CDR3 is TGCGCCAGCAGCCCGCGATACAGGGACACCGGGGAGCTGTTTTTT.

This clonotype was seen a few times. The chain carries TRBV6-5 and TRBJ2-7; a possible D gene is TRBD2 (6 bases). Germline V gene sequence: CDR1 MNHEY, CDR2 SVGAGI. Trimming left V 2 bases short and J 3 bases short, with 8 bases between. This CDR3 is built from 13 residues. CDR3 in amino acids: CASSYAGNYEQYF. CDR3 nucleotide sequence: TGTGCCAGCAGTTACGCGGGAAACTACGAGCAGTACTTC.

V usage is TRBV5-1 and J usage is TRBJ2-7; TRBD1 or TRBD2 may be the D gene (5 bases each). The length of the CDR3 is 14 residues. V was clipped by 3 bases and J by 6 bases, with 16 bases between them. Germline values: CDR1 SGHRS, CDR2 YFSETQ. The CDR3 nucleotides read TGCGCCAGCAGCTCCCGGGACGGTCGCTCCGAGCAGTACTTC. Protein: CASSSRDGRSEQYF.